Below are 27 T cell receptor beta chains sequenced from a single sample in a study of blood T cell repertoires in COVID-19. Using immunoSEQ multiplex PCR, the repertoire was profiled, and TCRdb retains in-frame clones only, with some absent. The sample records roughly 250,000 clones, about 87% being singletons. Input material: peripheral blood. All receptors derive from a man in his 60s who had recovered from COVID-19.

This chain links TRBV19 with TRBJ1-4; D is ambiguous. Looked up from germline, CDR1 is LNHDA and CDR2 is SQIVND (reference sequence). Trimming shortened V by 5 bases and J by 8 bases, and 15 bases separated the two germline ends. The CDR3 covers 14 residues. The CDR3 DNA follows: TGTGCCAGTAGTCGGCGGGCGCCGGAGGAAAAACTGTTTTTT. Translating gives CASSRRAPEEKLFF.

This chain connects TRBV28 to TRBJ2-5; D is ambiguous. V dropped 3 bases and J dropped 6 bases, with 8 bases sitting between them. The germline gives CDR1 MDHEN, CDR2 SYDVKM. This CDR3 comprises 12 residues. The CDR3 protein is CASSFLGQTQYF. CDR3 sequence (DNA): TGTGCCAGCAGTTTCCTAGGCCAGACCCAGTACTTC. The variable domain in full, with the rest retrieved from reference TRBV28 and TRBJ2-5, is DVKVTQSSRYLVKRTGEKVFLECVQDMDHENMFWYRQDPGLGLRLIYFSYDVKMKEKGDIPEGYSVSREKKERFSLILESASTNQTSMYLCASSFLGQTQYFGPGTRLLVL.

This rearrangement joins TRBV5-1 to TRBJ1-1, with D tentatively TRBD1 (6 bases). This CDR3 comprises 14 residues. Deletions cut 6 bases from V and 3 bases from J, with 15 bases between. Germline loops: CDR1 SGHRS, CDR2 YFSETQ. CDR3 sequence (DNA): TGCGCCAGCAACACTTTACAGGGTGACACTGAAGCTTTCTTT. This encodes CASNTLQGDTEAFF.

This clone was found many times. CDR3 DNA: TGTGCTAGTGGTTTGTACGGGACAGGGGGCGCATTCGAGCAGTACTTC. It yields the protein CASGLYGTGGAFEQYF. V usage is TRBV12-5 and J usage is TRBJ2-7; 12 bases are shared with TRBD1. The ends lost 2 bases at V and 6 bases at J; junction bases unmatched: 8. CDR3 length: 16 residues. Germline V gene lookup returns CDR1 LGHNT and CDR2 FRNRAP.

V usage is TRBV5-6 and J usage is TRBJ1-5, with a tentative D call TRBD1 (5 bases). This CDR3 region has 14 residues. V was cut by 0 bases and J by 3 bases, with 7 bases left in between. From germline, CDR1 is SGHDT and CDR2 YYEEEE. The CDR3 here is CASSLGRVNQPQHF. The CDR3 DNA reads as TGTGCCAGCAGCTTGGGCAGGGTCAATCAGCCCCAGCATTTT.

This clone was seen a handful of times. The chain uses TRBV7-2 and TRBJ2-4; 12 nucleotides agree with TRBD1. CDR3 size: 15 residues. Trimming at V came to 5 bases and at J to 6 bases, leaving 5 bases not matched to a gene. Germline V gives CDR1 SGHTA, CDR2 FQGNSA. The CDR3 DNA is TGTGCCAGCAGCAGACCGGGACAGGGGGCAAACATTCAGTACTTC. This translates into CASSRPGQGANIQYF. Full variable domain (remainder filled in from reference TRBV7-2 and TRBJ2-4): GAGVSQSPSNKVTEKGKDVELRCDPISGHTALYWYRQSLGQGLEFLIYFQGNSAPDKSGLPSDRFSAERTGGSVSTLTIQRTQQEDSAVYLCASSRPGQGANIQYFGAGTRLSVL.

The chain couples TRBV7-2 to TRBJ2-5, with 9 bases lining up with TRBD2. The CDR3 extends over 16 amino acids. V lost 7 bases and J lost 2; bases outside the gene matches: 11. The germline CDR1 and CDR2 sequences are SGHTA and FQGNSA. The CDR3 region has the DNA TGTGCCAGCACCCCTTTAAGCACTAGCGGGCAAGAGACCCAGTACTTC. Its protein is CASTPLSTSGQETQYF.

The J gene is TRBJ2-7, the V gene TRBV7-3; possible D gene TRBD2, 5 bases. CDR1 SGHTA and CDR2 FQGTGA come from the germline V gene. The CDR3 loop spans 15 amino acids. V lost 1 base to trimming and J lost 1 base, with 11 bases between them. In DNA, the CDR3 is TGTGCCAGCAGCTTAATGAGCGGCAGTTCCTACGAGCAGTACTTC. Residues: CASSLMSGSSYEQYF. Supplemented by reference TRBV7-3 and TRBJ2-7, the full variable domain reads GAGVSQTPSNKVTEKGKYVELRCDPISGHTALYWYRQSLGQGPEFLIYFQGTGAADDSGLPNDRFFAVRPEGSVSTLKIQRTERGDSAVYLCASSLMSGSSYEQYFGPGTRLTVT.

The chain links TRBV4-2 to TRBJ2-7, with 12 bases matching TRBD1. CDR3 length: 15 amino acids. The V and J ends lost 4 bases and 5 bases, in that order; junction bases with no gene match: 6. Germline V lookup: CDR1 LGHNA, CDR2 YNFKEQ. CDR3 DNA sequence: TGTGCCAGCAGCCGAGCCGGGACAGGGGGCGACGAGCAGTACTTC. It encodes CASSRAGTGGDEQYF.

The chain has TRBV27 and TRBJ1-1, with D possibly TRBD1 on 6 matching bases. This CDR3 comprises 14 residues. Trimming stripped 2 bases from V and 4 bases from J, with 11 bases between. Germline CDR1 MNHEY, CDR2 SMNVEV (reference sequence). CDR3 in DNA: TGTGCCAGCAGTTTAAAGCAGGGGTCCACTGAAGCTTTCTTT. Protein sequence: CASSLKQGSTEAFF.

The rearrangement links TRBV15 to TRBJ1-6; TRBD1 matches at 8 bases. Germline lookup yields CDR1 LNHNV and CDR2 YYDKDF (reference sequence). The V segment lost 0 bases and the J segment 6 bases; nucleotides outside the gene matches: 1. The CDR3 extends over 15 amino acids. CDR3 coding DNA: TGTGCCACCAGCAGAGAAGACAGGGGTAATTCACCCCTCCACTTT. Translated: CATSREDRGNSPLHF.

The V and J genes are TRBV3-1 (or the pseudogene TRBV3-2) and TRBJ1-6, with 8 bases that match TRBD1. V lost 4 bases to trimming and J lost 4 bases; unmatched junction nucleotides: 3. The germline V gene has CDR1 LGHDT and CDR2 YNNKEL (reference sequence). The CDR3 has 15 amino acids. CDR3 region: CASSPRDRYNSPLHF. The CDR3 DNA follows: TGTGCCAGCAGCCCTAGGGACAGGTATAATTCACCCCTCCACTTT.

The chain uses TRBV4-2 and TRBJ2-1; 9 nucleotides match TRBD2. The CDR3 contains 16 residues. Per the germline V gene, CDR1 is LGHNA and CDR2 is YNFKEQ. Losses at the gene ends were 0 bases for V and 4 bases for J; bases not matched to a gene: 4. The CDR3 region has the DNA TGTGCCAGCAGCCAAGATGCTAGCGGGGTATACAATGAGCAGTTCTTC. Its translation is CASSQDASGVYNEQFF.

DNA for the CDR3: TGTGCCAGCAGTCCCATTAGCTCCACGAGCGGCAGATACAATGAGCAGTTCTTC. Residues: CASSPISSTSGRYNEQFF. This chain links TRBV21-1 with TRBJ2-1; the D call in the table, TRBD2, was not verified against the DNA. TRBV21-1 is listed as a pseudogene. This CDR3 is built from 18 residues.

The J gene is TRBJ1-2, the V gene TRBV6-6, with 8 nucleotides matching TRBD1. The germline V gene encodes CDR1 MNHNY and CDR2 SVGAGI (reference sequence). The junction had 11 bases not matched to a gene; V was cut back by 6 bases and J by 8 bases. This CDR3 is 14 amino acids long. For the CDR3, the DNA is TGTGCCAGCAGCCCGGGGACAGGTTTGTACGGCTACACCTTC. Translating gives CASSPGTGLYGYTF.

The V gene is TRBV5-1, the J gene TRBJ1-1, with 10 positions matching TRBD1. Germline V gene lookup returns CDR1 SGHRS and CDR2 YFSETQ. V was pared by 0 bases and J by 5 bases, with 4 bases of the junction left unmatched. The CDR3 consists of 15 residues. In DNA, the CDR3 is TGCGCCAGCAGCTTGGGACAGGGGGCCGGAACTGAAGCTTTCTTT. Translation gives CASSLGQGAGTEAFF.

The chain recombines TRBV5-1 with TRBJ1-4, with D possibly being TRBD1 (5 bases). The length of the CDR3 is 12 residues. Germline V gives CDR1 SGHRS, CDR2 YFSETQ. Trimming removed 4 bases from V and 4 bases from J, with 5 bases in between. CDR3 residues: CASSQGNEKLFF. Here the CDR3 DNA reads TGCGCCAGCAGCCAGGGTAATGAAAAACTGTTTTTT.

CDR3: CASRGTSSSREANYGYTF. The CDR3 region has the DNA TGCGCCAGCAGGGGAACTTCATCGAGCAGGGAAGCTAACTATGGCTACACCTTC. The chain combines TRBV5-1 with TRBJ1-2; a weak D match, TRBD1 (5 bases). The CDR3 spans 18 residues. The V end lost 5 bases, the J end lost 0 bases, and 23 bases lay between the germline ends. From germline, CDR1 is SGHRS and CDR2 YFSETQ.

This chain joins TRBV30 and TRBJ2-4, with D perhaps matching TRBD1 (5 bases). Trimming stripped 3 bases from V and 2 bases from J, with 11 bases between. The CDR3 runs to 14 residues. CDR1 and CDR2 from the germline V gene are GTSNPN and SVGIG (reference sequence). CDR3 DNA: TGTGCCTGGAGCCCTGGGGCGTCCAAAAACATTCAGTACTTC. Its protein is CAWSPGASKNIQYF.

V usage is TRBV11-2 and J usage is TRBJ2-1, with D possibly TRBD2 on 5 matching bases. This CDR3 contains 12 residues. The germline V gene encodes CDR1 SGHAT and CDR2 FQNNGV. Trimming took 1 base from V and 8 from J, leaving 6 bases between them. The DNA of the CDR3 is TGTGCCAGCAGCTTAGTGGGAGATGAGCAGTTCTTC. This encodes CASSLVGDEQFF.

The genes are TRBV9 and TRBJ2-1, with 10 bases aligning to TRBD1. The CDR3 spans 16 residues. Germline V CDR1 and CDR2: SGDLS, YYNGEE. V shed 3 bases and J 6 bases; nucleotides not matched to a gene: 9. CDR3 amino acids: CASSAPATGGINEQFF. The CDR3 DNA follows: TGTGCCAGCAGCGCCCCGGCGACAGGGGGCATCAATGAGCAGTTCTTC.

This clone was recorded only once. The chain employs TRBV3-1 (or the pseudogene TRBV3-2) and TRBJ1-1; tentatively, D is TRBD1 (5 bases). The V and J ends lost 3 bases and 0 bases respectively, with 20 bases between them. The CDR3 length is 18 residues. Germline values: CDR1 LGHDT, CDR2 YNNKEL (reference sequence). Written as DNA, the CDR3 is TGTGCCAGCAGCCACGGGGGGACCTGGCCGCTTATGAACACTGAAGCTTTCTTT. Residues: CASSHGGTWPLMNTEAFF.

The CDR3 loop is CASSFSLETQYF. As DNA, the CDR3 is TGTGCCAGCAGCTTTTCTCTGGAGACCCAGTACTTC. The genes are TRBV5-6 and TRBJ2-5; D uncertain. There are 12 residues in the CDR3. Germline V gene sequence: CDR1 SGHDT, CDR2 YYEEEE. Trimming removed 2 bases from V and 5 bases from J, with 7 bases in between.

The CDR3 region is CASSQDRVTGEETQYF. The CDR3, as DNA: TGTGCCAGCAGCCAAGATCGGGTGACGGGGGAAGAGACCCAGTACTTC. The chain employs TRBV14 and TRBJ2-5, with D maybe TRBD2 (6 bases). CDR1 is SGHDN, CDR2 FVKESK, per germline. The V end lost 0 bases, the J end lost 3 bases, and 14 bases lay between the germline ends. CDR3 length equals 16 residues. Full variable domain (rest looked up from reference TRBV14 and TRBJ2-5): EAGVTQFPSHSVIEKGQTVTLRCDPISGHDNLYWYRRVMGKEIKFLLHFVKESKQDESGMPNNRFLAERTGGTYSTLKVQPAELEDSGVYFCASSQDRVTGEETQYFGPGTRLLVL.

The chain couples TRBV5-6 to TRBJ2-3, with 7 bases that match TRBD1. Germline V lookup: CDR1 SGHDT, CDR2 YYEEEE. The V and J ends lost 3 bases and 0 bases, in that order; junction bases with no gene match: 4. CDR3 size: 15 residues. The CDR3 DNA reads TGTGCCAGCAGCTCCACGGGACAGAGCACAGATACGCAGTATTTT. This encodes CASSSTGQSTDTQYF.

V is TRBV30 and J is TRBJ2-5, with 10 positions matching TRBD2. The junction had 7 bases not matched to a gene; V was cut back by 2 bases and J by 4 bases. Germline assignment: CDR1 GTSNPN and CDR2 SVGIG (reference sequence). The CDR3 is 15 residues long. Here the CDR3 reads CAWSTTSGVSETQYF. CDR3 bases: TGTGCCTGGAGTACCACTAGCGGGGTTTCAGAGACCCAGTACTTC.

The chain carries TRBV2 and TRBJ1-1; a weak D match, TRBD1 (6 bases). Deletions cut 5 bases from V and 1 base from J, with 11 bases between. This CDR3 has 14 amino acids. Looked up from germline, CDR1 is SNHLY and CDR2 is FYNNEI. The CDR3 nucleotides read TGTGCCAGCAGTAAGGACAGCTCGAACACTGAAGCTTTCTTT. Translation: CASSKDSSNTEAFF.